These T cell receptor beta chains were read from a single sample in a study of blood T cell repertoires in COVID-19. The data were produced by immunoSEQ multiplex PCR, yet TCRdb's version contains in-frame clones alone and is incomplete. The table has about 140,000 clones, over 70% seen once. The sequenced sample consisted of peripheral blood. The receptors originated from a human donor in a cohort sampled during active COVID-19. The CDR3 runs from the conserved cysteine through the conserved F or W. D genes are given only for firm matches. Only some rows state a clone size, as once, few, many or a class for expanded clones.

clone_size: NA; j_call: TRBJ2-7; v_call: TRBV6-5; d_call: TRBD1; cdr3_nt: TGTGCCAGCAGTACCGGGACAGGGGGCTACGAGCAGTACTTC; cdr3_aa: CASSTGTGGYEQYF
clone_size: NA; j_call: TRBJ2-2; v_call: TRBV7-3; d_call: NA; cdr3_nt: TGTGCCAGCAGCTCCCGGTTCAACACCGGGGAGCTGTTTTTT; cdr3_aa: CASSSRFNTGELFF
clone_size: few; j_call: TRBJ2-7; v_call: TRBV25-1; d_call: NA; cdr3_nt: TGTGCCAGCAGTGATCCGGACAGCGGTTTAACCTACGAGCAGTACTTC; cdr3_aa: CASSDPDSGLTYEQYF
clone_size: NA; j_call: TRBJ2-7; v_call: TRBV7-2; d_call: NA; cdr3_nt: TGTGCCAGCAGCTTAGATGGTCTAGCGACCTCCTACGAGCAGTACTTC; cdr3_aa: CASSLDGLATSYEQYF
clone_size: NA; j_call: TRBJ1-2; v_call: TRBV29-1; d_call: TRBD1; cdr3_nt: TGCAGCGTTGAAAGGGACAGGGGGACAGGCTATGGCTACACCTTC; cdr3_aa: CSVERDRGTGYGYTF
clone_size: NA; j_call: TRBJ1-2; v_call: TRBV4-1; d_call: NA; cdr3_nt: TGCGCCAGCAGCCAAGAGCAAGGCGGCAGGGGAGGGGGCTACACCTTC; cdr3_aa: CASSQEQGGRGGGYTF
clone_size: NA; j_call: TRBJ1-4; v_call: TRBV29-1; d_call: NA; cdr3_nt: TGCAGCGTACTCGGACAGTTTGAAAAACTGTTTTTT; cdr3_aa: CSVLGQFEKLFF
clone_size: NA; j_call: TRBJ2-7; v_call: TRBV5-1; d_call: NA; cdr3_nt: TGCGCCAGCAGCTTGGCCGGTAGGGGAAACGAGCAGTACTTC; cdr3_aa: CASSLAGRGNEQYF
clone_size: NA; j_call: TRBJ1-5; v_call: TRBV19; d_call: NA; cdr3_nt: TGTGCCAGGGAGTTCAATCTTCCACCCCTTTATAGCAATCAGCCCCAGCATTTT; cdr3_aa: CAREFNLPPLYSNQPQHF
clone_size: NA; j_call: TRBJ2-1; v_call: TRBV18; d_call: TRBD2; cdr3_nt: TGTGCCAGCTCACCACGTAGTAGCGGGGGGCCCTTGGGTAATGAGCAGTTCTTC; cdr3_aa: CASSPRSSGGPLGNEQFF
clone_size: NA; j_call: TRBJ1-1; v_call: TRBV24-1; d_call: TRBD1; cdr3_nt: TGTGCCACCAGTGCGAGGACAGGCGAGATCACTGAAGCTTTCTTT; cdr3_aa: CATSARTGEITEAFF
clone_size: NA; j_call: TRBJ1-6; v_call: TRBV5-1; d_call: NA; cdr3_nt: TGCGCCAGCAGCTTGGGACAGTTTTATAATTCACCCCTCCACTTT; cdr3_aa: CASSLGQFYNSPLHF
clone_size: once; j_call: TRBJ2-2; v_call: TRBV5-1; d_call: TRBD1; cdr3_nt: TGCGCCAGCAGCTTGGTCAGGCAGGGGGACACCGGGGAGCTGTTTTTT; cdr3_aa: CASSLVRQGDTGELFF